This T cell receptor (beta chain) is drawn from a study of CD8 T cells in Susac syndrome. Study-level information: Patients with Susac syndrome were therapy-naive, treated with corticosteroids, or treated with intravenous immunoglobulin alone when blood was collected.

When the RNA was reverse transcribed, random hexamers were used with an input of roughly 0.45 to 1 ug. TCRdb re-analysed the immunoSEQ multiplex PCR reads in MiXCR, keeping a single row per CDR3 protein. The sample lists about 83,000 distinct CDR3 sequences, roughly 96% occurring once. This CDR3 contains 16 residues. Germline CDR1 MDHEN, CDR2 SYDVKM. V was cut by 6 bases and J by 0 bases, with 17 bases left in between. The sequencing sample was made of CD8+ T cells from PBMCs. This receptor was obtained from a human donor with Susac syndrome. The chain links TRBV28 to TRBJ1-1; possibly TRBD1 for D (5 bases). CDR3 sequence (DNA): TGTGCCAGCAGCCTCCTCGGGGGGGGAATGAACACTGAAGCTTTCTTT. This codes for CASSLLGGGMNTEAFF.